Presented here are 26 T cell receptor beta chains from one specimen sequenced in a study of T cell changes during pregnancy in multiple sclerosis (dated by TCRdb to between 2018 and 2020). Library prep was done by the immunoSEQ multiplex PCR assay. TCRdb re-hosts the immuneACCESS table, in-frame sequences only. Its copies lack some clones; in the studies checked, an unresolved V gene accounts for under half of them, and the cause for the rest is not known. The sample profile shows tens of thousands of clones; under 95% of them were found once. The ten largest clonotypes hold 3.3% of the sample. The source material was peripheral blood, sampled in the first trimester of pregnancy. Source of these receptors: a female donor in good health, enrolled as a control in a pregnancy study.

This chain joins TRBV7-6 and TRBJ1-1; no reliable D call. Germline V gene data show CDR1 as SGHVS and CDR2 as FNYEAQ. This CDR3 contains 14 residues. V lost 1 base and J 0 bases, leaving 6 bases between the germline ends. The CDR3 nucleotides read TGTGCCAGCAGCTTAGATCCCGTGAACACTGAAGCTTTCTTT. Residues: CASSLDPVNTEAFF.

The V call is TRBV7-3, the J call TRBJ1-2; D unclear. This CDR3 contains 16 residues. Germline V CDR1 and CDR2: SGHTA, FQGTGA. Trimming shortened V by 10 bases and J by 5 bases, and 26 bases separated the two germline ends. CDR3 sequence (DNA): TGTGCCACAGCTCGTCACCGGGTAGCGTTTATTTATGGCTACACCTTC. It translates to CATARHRVAFIYGYTF.

The J gene is TRBJ1-1, the V gene TRBV6-5; possibly TRBD1 for D (5 bases). This CDR3 region has 14 residues. The germline V and J ends were trimmed by 3 bases and 4 bases, with 12 bases remaining between them. CDR1 and CDR2 (germline): MNHEY, SVGAGI. In DNA, the CDR3 is TGTGCCAGCAGTTATTCCCAGGGTAGCACTGAAGCTTTCTTT. Translation: CASSYSQGSTEAFF.

The chain links TRBV4-3 to TRBJ1-4; D is perhaps TRBD1 (5 bases). CDR3 length: 16 amino acids. V lost 2 bases, J lost 4 bases, and 14 bases lay in between. Germline-derived CDR1 and CDR2 are LGHNA and YSLEER. The CDR3 coding sequence is TGCGCCAGCAGCCAAAAGGGAGGGGACGGTAATGAAAAACTGTTTTTT. It yields the protein CASSQKGGDGNEKLFF.

The chain employs TRBV7-2 and TRBJ1-3; D might be TRBD1 (5 bases). The CDR3 is 15 residues long. CDR1 SGHTA and CDR2 FQGNSA come from the germline V gene. V lost 5 bases to trimming and J lost 1 base, with 12 bases between them. The chain's CDR3 is CASSPSRDSGNTIYF. In nucleotides, the CDR3 is TGTGCCAGCAGCCCGTCCAGGGATTCTGGAAACACCATATATTTT.

Here the CDR3 reads CSATGGAGANEQFF. CDR3 nucleotides: TGCAGCGCCACCGGGGGGGCCGGGGCGAATGAGCAGTTCTTC. The chain employs TRBV29-1 and TRBJ2-1; 8 nucleotides align to TRBD2. Germline V gene lookup returns CDR1 SQVTM and CDR2 ANQGSEA. This CDR3 has 14 residues. V gave up 7 bases and J gave up 7 bases; unmatched junction bases: 12.

This chain uses TRBV12-1 with TRBJ1-2; the table's D call TRBD1 went unverified against the DNA. TRBV12-1 is a pseudogene segment. CDR3 length equals 14 residues. The CDR3: CASGIWDRDYGYTF. The CDR3 bases are TGTGCCAGCGGGATCTGGGACAGAGACTATGGCTACACCTTC.

This clone came up a few times. In DNA form, the CDR3 reads TGTGCCAGCAGCCGGGACGGTGGGAGGACTGAAGCTTTCTTT. Encoded protein: CASSRDGGRTEAFF. The gene calls are TRBV6-6 and TRBJ1-1; a possible D gene is TRBD1 (5 bases). The germline gives CDR1 MNHNY, CDR2 SVGAGI (reference sequence). The V end lost 6 bases, the J end lost 5 bases, and 16 bases lay between the germline ends. The CDR3 length is 14 residues.

The chain couples TRBV18 to TRBJ1-2; D gene ambiguous. With 2 bases removed from V and 1 base from J, the gap between germline ends came to 5 bases. Germline V gene lookup returns CDR1 KGHSH and CDR2 LQKENI. The CDR3 loop spans 13 amino acids. The CDR3 reads CASSPADNYGYTF. In nucleotides, the CDR3 is TGTGCCAGCTCACCAGCGGATAACTATGGCTACACCTTC.

This clone was seen once. The rearrangement joins TRBV4-1 to TRBJ2-3; D call uncertain. The CDR3 length is 15 residues. Trimming pared 4 bases from V and 6 bases from J, leaving 17 bases between. Germline V gives CDR1 MGHRA, CDR2 YSYEKL. The DNA of the CDR3 is TGCGCCAGCAGCCGCACCGGAGTCTCCGGGGATACGCAGTATTTT. This translates into CASSRTGVSGDTQYF.

In its sample, this clone was seen once. The J gene is TRBJ2-3, the V gene TRBV4-3; 8 nucleotides align to TRBD1. The CDR3 consists of 16 residues. The ends lost 0 bases at V and 0 bases at J; junction bases unmatched: 2. Germline CDR1 is LGHNA and CDR2 is YSLEER. The CDR3 DNA sequence: TGCGCCAGCAGCCAAGATCGGGACAGGAGCACAGATACGCAGTATTTT. It codes for CASSQDRDRSTDTQYF.

This sequence joins TRBV5-1 and TRBJ1-1; 7 nucleotides align to TRBD1. There are 15 residues in the CDR3. Germline-derived CDR1 and CDR2 are SGHRS and YFSETQ. Unmatched junction bases numbered 6, after V lost 0 bases and J lost 4 bases. The DNA of the CDR3 is TGCGCCAGCAGCTTGGGACAGGGAATGGGCACTGAAGCTTTCTTT. Translating it yields CASSLGQGMGTEAFF.

The chain joins TRBV18 to TRBJ2-7; D might be TRBD2 (7 bases). Looked up from germline, CDR1 is KGHSH and CDR2 is LQKENI. This CDR3 contains 16 residues. Trimming left V 0 bases short and J 5 bases short, with 17 bases between. CDR3 in DNA: TGTGCCAGCTCACCACCGTCCAGGGGAGGGTGGGACGAGCAGTACTTC. Translation: CASSPPSRGGWDEQYF.

The chain recombines TRBV28 with TRBJ2-7; D is undetermined. The CDR3 runs 12 residues. Germline CDR1 is MDHEN and CDR2 is SYDVKM. Trimming cost V 6 bases and J 3 bases, with 9 bases left between them. As DNA, the CDR3 is TGTGCCAGCAGCCACCAGCGCTACGAGCAGTACTTC. Its protein product is CASSHQRYEQYF.

The chain carries TRBV5-1 and TRBJ2-5; TRBD1 matches at 7 bases. Unmatched junction bases numbered 4, after V lost 0 bases and J lost 5 bases. The CDR3 sequence is 14 residues long. CDR1 and CDR2 (germline): SGHRS, YFSETQ. Here the CDR3 reads CASSLGQGLETQYF. The CDR3 DNA reads TGCGCCAGCAGCTTGGGACAGGGTCTCGAGACCCAGTACTTC.

In this sample, this clone turned up many times. The chain employs TRBV10-3 and TRBJ2-7, with TRBD2 matching over 8 bases. Losses at the gene ends were 11 bases for V and 5 bases for J; bases not matched to a gene: 14. Looked up from germline, CDR1 is ENHRY and CDR2 is SYGVKD. The CDR3 loop spans 14 amino acids. CDR3 region: CAHGIRAGAHEQYF. The CDR3 DNA reads TGTGCCCACGGGATTCGAGCGGGAGCCCACGAGCAGTACTTC.

This clone was counted a single time. This chain joins TRBV6-1 and TRBJ1-6, with D maybe TRBD1 (6 bases). The CDR3 spans 13 residues. Germline lookup yields CDR1 MNHNS and CDR2 SASEGT. Trimming took 4 bases from V and 11 from J, leaving 12 bases between them. The CDR3 is CASSGRGSTPLHF. CDR3 nucleotide sequence: TGTGCCAGCAGTGGCAGGGGAAGTACACCCCTCCACTTT.

The chain uses TRBV19 and TRBJ2-7; 8 nucleotides line up with TRBD2. There are 16 residues in the CDR3. The V gene end was trimmed by 1 base and the J gene end by 3 bases; junction bases not matched to a gene: 8. CDR1 is LNHDA and CDR2 is SQIVND in the germline V gene (reference sequence). CDR3: CASSIGDLAGFYEQYF. CDR3 DNA: TGTGCCAGTAGTATAGGTGATCTAGCGGGCTTCTACGAGCAGTACTTC.

This chain links TRBV6-6 with TRBJ2-7; TRBD1 matches 10 bases. This CDR3 has 14 amino acids. CDR1 is MNHNY, CDR2 SVGAGI, per germline (reference sequence). After removal of 10 bases from V and 2 bases from J, the junction contained 8 bases not matched to a gene. This chain's CDR3 is CATLPGQGPYEQYF. CDR3 DNA: TGTGCCACTCTACCGGGACAGGGGCCCTACGAGCAGTACTTC.

The V call is TRBV30, the J call TRBJ1-5; D remains ambiguous. V was pared by 0 bases and J by 7 bases, with 10 bases between. The CDR3 is 13 amino acids. Germline assignment: CDR1 GTSNPN and CDR2 SVGIG (reference sequence). The CDR3 DNA is TGTGCCTGGAGTGTCGGGGAGAGGCAGCCCCAGCATTTT. Protein sequence: CAWSVGERQPQHF.

This clone was detected only a few times. J is TRBJ2-7 and V is TRBV6-4; D perhaps matches TRBD2 (5 bases). CDR1 is MRHNA, CDR2 SNTAGT, per germline. The germline V and J ends were trimmed by 10 bases and 2 bases, with 21 bases remaining between them. This CDR3 contains 15 residues. CDR3 sequence (DNA): TGTGCCACCCCTTCACGGGGATGCGGACCCTACGAGCAGTACTTC. Its translation is CATPSRGCGPYEQYF.

The CDR3 spells CAWSATRIGIQYF. The CDR3 DNA sequence: TGTGCCTGGAGTGCCACTAGAATTGGCATTCAGTACTTC. The J gene is TRBJ2-4, the V gene TRBV30, with D tentatively TRBD2 (5 bases). CDR3 length: 13 amino acids. The germline V gene encodes CDR1 GTSNPN and CDR2 SVGIG (reference sequence). The ends were cut back, 1 base at V and 9 bases at J, with 13 bases in the middle.

V gene TRBV28 combines with J gene TRBJ2-7, with 7 bases lining up with TRBD1. The ends lost 7 bases at V and 1 base at J; junction bases unmatched: 16. This CDR3 is 17 amino acids long. Germline V gives CDR1 MDHEN, CDR2 SYDVKM. The CDR3 DNA reads TGTGCCAGCACCACCCTTCCCGGGACAGCCTATTCCTACGAGCAGTACTTC. Translating it yields CASTTLPGTAYSYEQYF.

The chain links TRBV7-2 to TRBJ2-7; D may be TRBD1 (7 bases). V lost 1 base and J lost 3, with 13 bases in between. Germline-derived CDR1 and CDR2 are SGHTA and FQGNSA. The CDR3 is made up of 15 amino acids. Here the CDR3 reads CASSLGGGGYYEQYF. CDR3 coding DNA: TGTGCCAGCAGCTTAGGAGGAGGGGGCTACTACGAGCAGTACTTC.

The chain uses TRBV7-2 and TRBJ2-5; unclear D gene. Germline CDR1 and CDR2: SGHTA and FQGNSA. The ends were cut back, 7 bases at V and 4 bases at J, with 16 bases in the middle. The CDR3 is 14 amino acids. CDR3 residues: CASTPPSGAETQYF. The CDR3 nucleotides read TGTGCCAGCACCCCTCCCTCTGGAGCAGAGACCCAGTACTTC.

The chain joins TRBV25-1 to TRBJ2-4; 9 bases align to TRBD2. The CDR3 contains 14 residues. V shed 2 bases and J 6 bases; nucleotides not matched to a gene: 2. Germline V CDR1 and CDR2: MGHDK, SYGVNS. In DNA form, the CDR3 reads TGTGCCAGCAGTGAACCAGCGGGAGGAAACATTCAGTACTTC. Its translation is CASSEPAGGNIQYF.